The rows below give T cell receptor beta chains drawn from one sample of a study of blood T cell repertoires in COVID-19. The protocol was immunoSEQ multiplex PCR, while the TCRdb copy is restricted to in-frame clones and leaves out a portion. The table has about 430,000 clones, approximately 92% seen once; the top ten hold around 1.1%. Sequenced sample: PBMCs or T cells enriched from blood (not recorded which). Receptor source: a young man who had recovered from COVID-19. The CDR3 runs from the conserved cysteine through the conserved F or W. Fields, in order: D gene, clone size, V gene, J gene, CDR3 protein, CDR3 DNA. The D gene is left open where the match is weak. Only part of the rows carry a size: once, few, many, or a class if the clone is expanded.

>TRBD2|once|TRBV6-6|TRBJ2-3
CASSWTSGADTQYF
TGTGCCAGCAGTTGGACTAGCGGGGCGGATACGCAGTATTTT
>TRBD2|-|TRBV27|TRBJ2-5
CASRVLAGGPRETQYF
TGTGCCAGCAGGGTACTAGCGGGAGGGCCCAGGGAGACCCAGTACTTC
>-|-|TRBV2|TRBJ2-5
CASSEEETQYF
TGTGCCAGCTCGGAGGAAGAGACCCAGTACTTC
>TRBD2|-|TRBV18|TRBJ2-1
CASSLFGKASGIGEQFF
TGTGCCAGCTCACTATTTGGCAAGGCTAGCGGGATCGGTGAGCAGTTCTTC
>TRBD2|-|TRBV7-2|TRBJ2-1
CASLADYYNEQFF
TGTGCCAGTCTAGCGGACTATTACAATGAGCAGTTCTTC
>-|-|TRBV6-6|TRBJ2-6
CASSRNTDSTGANVLTF
TGTGCCAGCAGCCGAAACACAGACAGCACTGGGGCCAACGTCCTGACTTTC
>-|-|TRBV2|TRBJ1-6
CASTFRGNSPLHF
TGTGCCAGCACTTTTCGGGGGAATTCACCCCTCCACTTT
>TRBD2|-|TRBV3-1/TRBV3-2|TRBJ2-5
CASSRTSGRETQYF
TGTGCCAGCAGTCGGACTAGCGGGAGAGAGACCCAGTACTTC
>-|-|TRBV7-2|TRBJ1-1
CASSLGTSAFF
TGTGCCAGCAGCTTGGGGACTTCTGCTTTCTTT
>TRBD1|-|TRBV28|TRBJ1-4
CAEGDRGNEKLFF
TGTGCCGAGGGTGACAGGGGAAATGAAAAACTGTTTTTT
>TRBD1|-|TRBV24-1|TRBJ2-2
CATSDPGQGGTGELFF
TGTGCCACCAGTGACCCCGGACAGGGAGGTACCGGGGAGCTGTTTTTT
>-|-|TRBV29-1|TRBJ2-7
CSFFGDTYEQYF
TGCAGCTTCTTCGGGGATACCTACGAGCAGTACTTC
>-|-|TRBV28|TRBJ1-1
CASDIRGGNTEAFF
TGTGCCAGCGACATAAGGGGCGGAAACACTGAAGCTTTCTTT
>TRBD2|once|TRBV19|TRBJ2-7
CATSLADNSYEQYF
TGTGCCACCTCACTAGCGGACAACTCCTACGAGCAGTACTTC
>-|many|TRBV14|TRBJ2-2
CASSQLLATGELFF
TGTGCCAGCAGCCAATTACTTGCCACCGGGGAGCTGTTTTTT
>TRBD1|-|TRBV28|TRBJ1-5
CASSFWDSRGNRPQHF
TGTGCCAGCAGTTTCTGGGACAGCCGGGGGAATCGGCCCCAGCATTTT
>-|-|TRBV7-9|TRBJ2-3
CASSLVVGGGSTDTQYF
TGTGCCAGCAGCTTAGTGGTAGGTGGCGGTAGCACAGATACGCAGTATTTT
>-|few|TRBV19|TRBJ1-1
CASSAQGGVTEAFF
TGTGCCAGTAGTGCCCAGGGTGGGGTCACTGAAGCTTTCTTT
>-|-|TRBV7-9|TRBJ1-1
CASSLGSAGLNTEAFF
TGTGCCAGCAGCTTAGGGTCGGCAGGCCTGAACACTGAAGCTTTCTTT
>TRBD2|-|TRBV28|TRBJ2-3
CASNSGGVPGTDTQYF
TGTGCCAGCAACTCGGGGGGGGTCCCAGGGACAGATACGCAGTATTTT
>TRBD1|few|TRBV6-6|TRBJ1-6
CASSPRTGTGDVKGSPLHF
TGTGCCAGCAGTCCAAGAACCGGGACAGGGGACGTAAAAGGTTCACCCCTCCACTTT
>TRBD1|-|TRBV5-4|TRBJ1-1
CASGRQGIDTEAFF
TGTGCCAGCGGTAGACAGGGGATCGACACTGAAGCTTTCTTT
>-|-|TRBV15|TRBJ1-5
CATSRSVTGINQPQHF
TGTGCCACCAGCAGATCCGTCACAGGGATCAATCAGCCCCAGCATTTT
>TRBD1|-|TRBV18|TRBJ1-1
CASSPETGTNTEAFF
TGTGCCAGCTCACCCGAGACAGGGACGAACACTGAAGCTTTCTTT
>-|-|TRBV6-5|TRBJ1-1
CASRTSTEAFF
TGTGCCAGCAGAACTAGCACTGAAGCTTTCTTT
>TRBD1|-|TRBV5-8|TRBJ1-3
CASSAGQGAAGNTIYF
TGTGCCAGCAGCGCCGGGCAGGGGGCGGCGGGAAACACCATATATTTT
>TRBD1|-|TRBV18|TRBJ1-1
CASTPSGTGVAEAFF
TGTGCCAGCACACCAAGCGGGACAGGGGTCGCTGAAGCTTTCTTT
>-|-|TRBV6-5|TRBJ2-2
CASSPRGSGELFF
TGTGCCAGCAGTCCAAGGGGATCCGGGGAGCTGTTTTTT
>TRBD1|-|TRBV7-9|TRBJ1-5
CASSPDRVGQPQHF
TGTGCCAGCAGCCCGGACAGGGTTGGACAGCCCCAGCATTTT
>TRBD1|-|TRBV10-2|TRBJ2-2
CASSSTGQGITGELFF
TGCGCCAGCAGTAGTACGGGACAGGGTATAACCGGGGAGCTGTTTTTT
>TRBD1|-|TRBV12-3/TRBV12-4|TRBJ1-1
CASSRTGGTEAFF
TGTGCCAGCAGTCGTACAGGGGGCACTGAAGCTTTCTTT